A selection of T cell receptor beta chains follows, all from one sample in a study of Graves' ophthalmopathy and Graves' hyperthyroidism. TCRdb ran MiXCR on the multiplex PCR reads and lists one entry per CDR3 protein. The table includes approximately 640,000 distinct CDR3 sequences, more than 40% detected once. The specimen was peripheral blood. All receptors derive from an adult man with Graves' ophthalmopathy. Each CDR3 is given without its conserved first and last residue.

j_call: TRBJ1-2
v_call: TRBV5-4
cdr3_aa: ASSLAVGGYT

j_call: TRBJ2-6
v_call: TRBV7-9
cdr3_aa: AGSFRAGANVLT

j_call: TRBJ2-5
v_call: TRBV11-2
cdr3_aa: ASSHQEGTQY

j_call: TRBJ1-6
v_call: TRBV4-2
cdr3_aa: ASSQDVRDSPLH

j_call: TRBJ1-4
v_call: TRBV12-3/TRBV12-4
cdr3_aa: ASSPGTSYEKLF

j_call: TRBJ1-2
v_call: TRBV6-1
cdr3_aa: ASSDHRAGYT

j_call: TRBJ1-5
v_call: TRBV6-1
cdr3_aa: ASSGTTGYGNQPQH

j_call: TRBJ2-7
v_call: TRBV5-1
cdr3_aa: ASSLGAPTYEQY

j_call: TRBJ1-3
v_call: TRBV19
cdr3_aa: ASRKQGAIPGNTIY

j_call: TRBJ1-6
v_call: TRBV30
cdr3_aa: ALRGNNSPLH

j_call: TRBJ1-2
v_call: TRBV29-1
cdr3_aa: SAGQGVSYGYT

j_call: TRBJ1-2
v_call: TRBV25-1
cdr3_aa: ASSLHGDYGYT

j_call: TRBJ2-6
v_call: TRBV9
cdr3_aa: ASSQAGESGANVLT

j_call: TRBJ2-7
v_call: TRBV20-1
cdr3_aa: SALKRDYEQY

j_call: TRBJ2-2
v_call: TRBV11-3
cdr3_aa: ASSQDPTPGGTGELF

j_call: TRBJ2-5
v_call: TRBV29-1
cdr3_aa: SGGGEQETQY

j_call: TRBJ1-2
v_call: TRBV29-1
cdr3_aa: SVETNIFNYGYT

j_call: TRBJ1-1
v_call: TRBV2
cdr3_aa: ASSEAGFDTEAF

j_call: TRBJ1-3
v_call: TRBV7-2
cdr3_aa: ASSQGQRTPGNTIY

j_call: TRBJ1-2
v_call: TRBV5-8
cdr3_aa: ASSLGTTGTGSYGYT

j_call: TRBJ1-4
v_call: TRBV6-5
cdr3_aa: ASSYRETGEKLF

j_call: TRBJ2-7
v_call: TRBV7-2
cdr3_aa: ASSQVASGFSYEQY

j_call: TRBJ1-1
v_call: TRBV11-2
cdr3_aa: ASLGSRSGTEAF

j_call: TRBJ2-7
v_call: TRBV7-2
cdr3_aa: ASSSSGRSVEQY

j_call: TRBJ1-2
v_call: TRBV2
cdr3_aa: ASRGQWGDGYT

j_call: TRBJ1-5
v_call: TRBV15
cdr3_aa: ATSSLGSGNQPQH

j_call: TRBJ1-5
v_call: TRBV2
cdr3_aa: ASSEAQVQGTRSQH

j_call: TRBJ1-3
v_call: TRBV5-1
cdr3_aa: ASSSDSSGNTIY

j_call: TRBJ1-5
v_call: TRBV7-2
cdr3_aa: ASSFQGGGNQPQH

j_call: TRBJ2-7
v_call: TRBV11-2
cdr3_aa: ASSLGVSHESR

j_call: TRBJ2-1
v_call: TRBV25-1
cdr3_aa: ASSVSGSSYNEQF

j_call: TRBJ2-5
v_call: TRBV7-8
cdr3_aa: ASSLAAQTGLQETQY

j_call: TRBJ1-3
v_call: TRBV24-1
cdr3_aa: ATSDSSGWGGNTIY

j_call: TRBJ2-7
v_call: TRBV10-3
cdr3_aa: AISESSGDRGVYEQY

j_call: TRBJ2-7
v_call: TRBV9
cdr3_aa: TSSPPSSYEQY

j_call: TRBJ2-5
v_call: TRBV10-2
cdr3_aa: ASARGALETQY

j_call: TRBJ2-5
v_call: TRBV5-1
cdr3_aa: ASSLVPTSRQETQY

j_call: TRBJ1-1
v_call: TRBV29-1
cdr3_aa: SVGGRQIDTEAF

j_call: TRBJ1-1
v_call: TRBV19
cdr3_aa: ASRSSSFPRDTEAF

j_call: TRBJ2-6
v_call: TRBV19
cdr3_aa: ASSQGAQSSGANVLT

j_call: TRBJ2-2
v_call: TRBV4-1
cdr3_aa: ASSQKGTATGELF

j_call: TRBJ2-2
v_call: TRBV27
cdr3_aa: ASGDATGELF

j_call: TRBJ1-1
v_call: TRBV5-1
cdr3_aa: ASSTGRGNTEAF

j_call: TRBJ1-3
v_call: TRBV7-9
cdr3_aa: ASSPSGNTIY

j_call: TRBJ2-5
v_call: TRBV7-9
cdr3_aa: ASSLGVADPRGRTQY

j_call: TRBJ2-2
v_call: TRBV29-1
cdr3_aa: SAASTTDIGELF

j_call: TRBJ1-5
v_call: TRBV6-1
cdr3_aa: ASSERPRYSNQPQH

j_call: TRBJ2-2
v_call: TRBV20-1
cdr3_aa: SASKGALKGELF

j_call: TRBJ2-6
v_call: TRBV7-2
cdr3_aa: ASSLDGANVLT

j_call: TRBJ1-2
v_call: TRBV19
cdr3_aa: ASSSGPAREGYT

j_call: TRBJ1-5
v_call: TRBV7-6
cdr3_aa: ASSPLRQGIWGNQPQH

j_call: TRBJ1-4
v_call: TRBV19
cdr3_aa: ASSIDQGPNEKLF

j_call: TRBJ1-2
v_call: TRBV19
cdr3_aa: ASSAGTDANYGYT

j_call: TRBJ1-2
v_call: TRBV5-1
cdr3_aa: ASRDRDRGDYGYT

j_call: TRBJ2-7
v_call: TRBV4-3
cdr3_aa: ASSQATGAIYEQY

j_call: TRBJ2-7
v_call: TRBV5-6
cdr3_aa: ASSKQAYEQY

j_call: TRBJ2-7
v_call: TRBV9
cdr3_aa: ASSVGVGTGDYEQH

j_call: TRBJ2-5
v_call: TRBV7-2
cdr3_aa: ASSSGRSYQETQY

j_call: TRBJ2-5
v_call: TRBV20-1
cdr3_aa: SARTSGVETQY

j_call: TRBJ1-5
v_call: TRBV10-3
cdr3_aa: AISTDSNQPQH